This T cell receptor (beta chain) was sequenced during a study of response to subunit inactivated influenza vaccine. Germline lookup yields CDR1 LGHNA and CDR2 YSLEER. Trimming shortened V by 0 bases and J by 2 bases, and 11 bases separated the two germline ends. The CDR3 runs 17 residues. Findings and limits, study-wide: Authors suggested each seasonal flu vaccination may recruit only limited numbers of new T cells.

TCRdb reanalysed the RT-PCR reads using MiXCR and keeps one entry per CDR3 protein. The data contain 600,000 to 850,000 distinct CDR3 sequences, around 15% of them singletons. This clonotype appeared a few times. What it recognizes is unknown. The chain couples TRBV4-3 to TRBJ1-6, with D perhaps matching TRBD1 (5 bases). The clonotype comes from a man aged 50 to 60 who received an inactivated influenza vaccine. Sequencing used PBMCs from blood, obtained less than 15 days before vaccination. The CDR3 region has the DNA TGCGCCAGCAGCCAAGATCGGGGGGGGGCCTATAATTCACCCCTCCACTTT. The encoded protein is CASSQDRGGAYNSPLHF.